This T cell receptor (beta chain) was obtained from a study of cytomegalovirus exposure and HLA in healthy donors. About the research overall: A preliminary data release comprised 80 million to 95 million unique TCRs obtained from HLA-typed donors.

This clone was observed a few times. Antigen unknown. The study ran its PCR with 60 Vbeta and 13 Jbeta primers. The repertoire was sequenced with immunoSEQ multiplex PCR; TCRdb's copy has only in-frame clones and lacks some. Here the sample spans 130,000 or so clones, roughly 8.3% being singletons. The V gene's germline CDR1 is MGHRA and CDR2 YSYEKL. CDR3 length: 13 amino acids. At sampling all donors were nominally healthy, likely with unrecorded immune exposures. Whole-study findings and limits: The listing of fewer than 200 TCR beta chains classed them as cytomegalovirus-associated. By a later analysis, the bulk of CMV-associated TCR beta chains appeared HLA-restricted.

The specimen was PBMCs. The receptor was isolated from a middle-aged man in good health and CMV-seronegative. The chain combines TRBV4-1 with TRBJ2-5, with D hard to call. The DNA end favors TRBJ2-7, so the J call may be wrong. CDR3 sequence: CASSQDAGYEQYF. The CDR3 nucleotides read TGCGCCAGCAGCCAAGATGCAGGCTACGAGCAGTACTTC.